This T cell receptor (beta chain) stems from a study of blood T cell repertoires in COVID-19. In the study overall: Samples representing acute and convalescent COVID-19 were sourced from the United States, Italy and Spain. T cells, B-cell-depleted T cells, or PBMCs provided the cDNA or gDNA that served as material.

V lost 5 bases to trimming and J lost 4 bases; unmatched junction nucleotides: 10. The CDR3 spans 18 residues. The germline V gene has CDR1 LNHDA and CDR2 SQIVND (reference sequence). Under the authors' procedure: Using reference gene primer amplification, nucleated cell counts were estimated. TCRdb's table, derived via immunoSEQ multiplex PCR, lists solely in-frame clones and lacks some. For V, J and clone size, that table is used; D and trimming come from the DNA. The sample lists roughly 100,000 clones, almost 85% seen once, with less than 10% in the top ten. This rearrangement joins TRBV19 to TRBJ2-4, with 14 bases fitting TRBD2. Sequenced material: peripheral blood. This TCR was sampled from a man aged 35-49 years with active or convalescent COVID-19. CDR3 coding DNA: TGTGCCAGTAGTCTCACCCAGACTAGCGGGGGGGCTAAAAACATTCAGTACTTC. Protein product: CASSLTQTSGGAKNIQYF.